This entry lists 6 T cell receptor beta chains sequenced from one sample in a study of cytomegalovirus exposure and HLA in healthy donors (dated by TCRdb to between 2016 and 2019). Receptor libraries were prepared by the immunoSEQ multiplex PCR assay. The multiplex PCR relied on a mix of 60 forward primers for TCR Vbeta segments and 13 reverse primers for TCR Jbeta segments. Held by TCRdb, this immuneACCESS table contains in-frame sequences only and omits some clones. Under half of the omission traces to an unresolved V gene where checked; the cause of the rest is unknown. The sample yields more than 150,000 clones; 80% to 85% were counted once. Approximately 1.4% of the sample is in the top ten clones. The sample was PBMCs. The receptors come from a woman younger than 30 in good health and CMV-seronegative.

The chain combines TRBV12-2 with TRBJ2-1; the D call in the table, TRBD2, was not verified against the DNA. TRBV12-2 is termed a pseudogene. The CDR3 consists of 18 residues. The CDR3 is CASRLDPSGGARIDEQFF. DNA for the CDR3: TGTGCAAGTCGCTTAGACCCCAGCGGGGGGGCCAGAATCGATGAGCAGTTCTTC.

The rearrangement uses TRBV5-5 and TRBJ1-1; weak D call: TRBD1 (6 bases). The CDR3 is made up of 15 amino acids. The V end was cut by 1 base, the J end by 4 bases, with 14 bases between. The germline V gene has CDR1 SGHKS and CDR2 YYEKEE (reference sequence). The CDR3 coding sequence is TGTGCCAGCAGCTTGATCGGGGGGCCCGCCACTGAAGCTTTCTTT. It yields the protein CASSLIGGPATEAFF.

The rearrangement uses TRBV28 and TRBJ2-1; TRBD2 matches at 11 bases. CDR1 is MDHEN, CDR2 SYDVKM, per germline. Germline trimming cut 2 bases from V and 3 bases from J; bases unmatched to any gene: 3. The length of the CDR3 is 16 residues. The CDR3, as DNA: TGTGCCAGCAGTTTAGCGACTAGCGGGGTCTACAATGAGCAGTTCTTC. Protein product: CASSLATSGVYNEQFF. Looking up the rest from reference TRBV28 and TRBJ2-1 gives the full variable domain: DVKVTQSSRYLVKRTGEKVFLECVQDMDHENMFWYRQDPGLGLRLIYFSYDVKMKEKGDIPEGYSVSREKKERFSLILESASTNQTSMYLCASSLATSGVYNEQFFGPGTRLTVL.

The chain joins TRBV6-5 to TRBJ1-4; a possible D gene is TRBD1 (6 bases). The CDR3 runs to 15 residues. Germline CDR1 MNHEY, CDR2 SVGAGI. Trimming took 6 bases from V and 5 from J, leaving 16 bases between them. In DNA form, the CDR3 reads TGTGCCAGCAGCCTACGAGGACAGCTAAATGAAAAACTGTTTTTT. As protein: CASSLRGQLNEKLFF.

The rearrangement joins TRBV27 to TRBJ1-5, with a weak D call TRBD1 (6 bases). In germline, CDR1 is MNHEY, CDR2 SMNVEV (reference sequence). The CDR3 contains 15 residues. The V gene lost 3 bases and the J gene lost 6 bases, with 15 bases spanning the gap. CDR3 nucleotide sequence: TGTGCCAGCAGTTTCAAAACGGGGGGGGCTCAGCCCCAGCATTTT. It codes for CASSFKTGGAQPQHF.

This chain uses TRBV4-1 with TRBJ1-2, with a tentative D call TRBD1 (6 bases). The CDR3 length is 14 residues. The V and J ends lost 5 bases and 8 bases respectively, with 18 bases between them. The germline CDR1 and CDR2 sequences are MGHRA and YSYEKL. The CDR3 loop is CASSYGTTGKGYTF. The CDR3 region has the DNA TGCGCCAGCAGCTACGGGACGACAGGCAAAGGCTACACCTTC.